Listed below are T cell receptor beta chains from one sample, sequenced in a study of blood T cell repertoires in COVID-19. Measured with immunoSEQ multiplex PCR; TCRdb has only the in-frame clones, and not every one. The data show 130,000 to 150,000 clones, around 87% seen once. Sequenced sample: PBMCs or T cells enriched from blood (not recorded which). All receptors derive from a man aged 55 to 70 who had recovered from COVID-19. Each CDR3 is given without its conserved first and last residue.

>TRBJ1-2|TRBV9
ASSPTGQEYGYT
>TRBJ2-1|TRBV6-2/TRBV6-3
ASSTRIGSYNEQF
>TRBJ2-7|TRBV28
ASSGGTGGTTEQY
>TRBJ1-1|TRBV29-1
SVEVGANTEAF
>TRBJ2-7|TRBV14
ASSHGITAGKVMEQY
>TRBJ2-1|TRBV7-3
ASSTRLAGPNNEQF
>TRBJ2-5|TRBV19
ASSSRMTSGKRGETQY
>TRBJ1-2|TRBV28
ASRTTGSGNYGYT
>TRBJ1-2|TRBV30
AWMRDRPYGYT
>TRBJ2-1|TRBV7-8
ASRPGGSYNEQF
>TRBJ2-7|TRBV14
ASSQSPGQGGSYEQY
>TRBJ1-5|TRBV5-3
ARRSGQRRCQPQH
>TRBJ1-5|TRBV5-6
ASSLRGRAWQPQH
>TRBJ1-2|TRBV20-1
SASLSADYGYT
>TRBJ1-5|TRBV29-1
SVRVANQPQH
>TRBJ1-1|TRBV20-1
SATSRTEAF